Each of the 16 T cell receptor beta chains below was sequenced from the same sample in a study of blood T cells in healthy people across ages. A sample-barcoded 5' primer and a J-beta primer mix were used in a second PCR of roughly 7 to 12 cycles. TCRdb re-called the 5' RACE reads with MiXCR, one entry per CDR3 protein. The top ten clones hold around 9.2% of a sample with over 700,000 distinct CDR3 sequences, 20% to 25% of them seen once. This sample was shared with a second study, whose subject was T cells of mothers and their children.

Sequencing was carried out using blood. These receptors all stem from a boy younger than 18 in good health.

The genes are TRBV13 and TRBJ1-4; D possibly corresponds to TRBD1 (6 bases). Germline V CDR1 and CDR2: PRHDT, FYEKMQ (reference sequence). The V gene lost 5 bases and the J gene lost 5 bases, with 15 bases spanning the gap. There are 15 residues in the CDR3. This CDR3 is CASSRRQEGNEKLFF. CDR3 DNA: TGTGCCAGCAGCCGCCGACAGGAGGGGAATGAAAAACTGTTTTTT. Variable domain in full (rest from reference TRBV13 and TRBJ1-4): AAGVIQSPRHLIKEKRETATLKCYPIPRHDTVYWYQQGPGQDPQFLISFYEKMQSDKGSIPDRFSAQQFSDYHSELNMSSLELGDSALYFCASSRRQEGNEKLFFGSGTQLSVL.

This clonotype was seen only a few times. The V call is TRBV20-1, the J call TRBJ2-1, with 10 bases matching TRBD2. The CDR3 length is 17 residues. Germline V lookup: CDR1 DFQATT, CDR2 SNEGSKA (reference sequence). V trimming: 0 bases; J trimming: 10 bases; junction bases outside the gene matches: 15. CDR3 region: CSARDFGGTSGNEEQFF. The CDR3 DNA sequence: TGCAGTGCTAGAGATTTCGGTGGAACTAGCGGGAATGAAGAGCAGTTCTTC.

This chain links TRBV12-5 with TRBJ1-3; tentative D call: TRBD1 (6 bases). The CDR3 totals 14 residues. Germline V gene lookup returns CDR1 LGHNT and CDR2 FRNRAP. V lost 5 bases and J 5 bases, leaving 13 bases between the germline ends. The chain's CDR3 is CASGLPGGRNTIYF. In nucleotides, the CDR3 is TGTGCTAGTGGTCTTCCGGGGGGCAGAAACACCATATATTTT. The entire variable domain, with the rest obtained from reference TRBV12-5 and TRBJ1-3, is as follows: DARVTQTPRHKVTEMGQEVTMRCQPILGHNTVFWYRQTMMQGLELLAYFRNRAPLDDSGMPKDRFSAEMPDATLATLKIQPSEPRDSAVYFCASGLPGGRNTIYFGEGSWLTVV.

J is TRBJ1-1 and V is TRBV28; D is perhaps TRBD1 (5 bases). V lost 5 bases and J lost 3, with 13 bases in between. The germline V gene has CDR1 MDHEN and CDR2 SYDVKM. The CDR3 consists of 14 residues. CDR3: CASSPALGDTEAFF. Here the CDR3 DNA reads TGTGCCAGCAGTCCTGCTCTGGGGGACACTGAAGCTTTCTTT. The full variable domain, with the rest looked up from reference TRBV28 and TRBJ1-1, is DVKVTQSSRYLVKRTGEKVFLECVQDMDHENMFWYRQDPGLGLRLIYFSYDVKMKEKGDIPEGYSVSREKKERFSLILESASTNQTSMYLCASSPALGDTEAFFGQGTRLTVV.

The gene calls are TRBV19 and TRBJ2-1; no firm D call. CDR1 LNHDA and CDR2 SQIVND come from the germline V gene (reference sequence). Trimming shortened V by 3 bases and J by 5 bases, and 17 bases separated the two germline ends. The CDR3 covers 16 residues. CDR3 in DNA: TGTGCCAGTAGTATTTTGCGGACCAGCGAAAACAATGAGCAGTTCTTC. It specifies CASSILRTSENNEQFF.

This chain connects TRBV3-1 to TRBJ2-1; D ambiguous. V was cut by 2 bases and J by 7 bases, with 12 bases left in between. This CDR3 region has 14 residues. The V gene's germline CDR1 is LGHDT and CDR2 YNNKEL (reference sequence). The CDR3 region is CASSQILVGNEQFF. DNA for the CDR3: TGTGCCAGCAGCCAAATCCTAGTCGGAAATGAGCAGTTCTTC.

The chain combines TRBV10-3 with TRBJ1-1, with TRBD1 matching 9 bases. There are 15 residues in the CDR3. Germline V gene data show CDR1 as ENHRY and CDR2 as SYGVKD. Losses at the gene ends were 4 bases for V and 5 bases for J; bases not matched to a gene: 8. The CDR3 nucleotides read TGTGCCATCAGTGGCTCGGGACAGGGAGGTACTGAAGCTTTCTTT. Its translation is CAISGSGQGGTEAFF.

Many counts were recorded for this clonotype. The rearrangement uses TRBV12-3 or TRBV12-4 and TRBJ1-2; no reliable D call. CDR3 length: 15 residues. With 10 bases removed from V and 4 bases from J, the gap between germline ends came to 22 bases. The CDR3 region has the DNA TGTGCCACAAGCCCCTCTCGTACGGCCCTCTATGGCTACACCTTC. Residues: CATSPSRTALYGYTF.

The chain carries TRBV9 and TRBJ2-5, with D maybe TRBD1 (6 bases). Gene TRBJ2-7 matches the end of the DNA better, so the J call may be wrong. CDR3 length: 14 amino acids. Germline V gene data show CDR1 as SGDLS and CDR2 as YYNGEE. CDR3: CASSVAADRNEQYF. Here the CDR3 DNA reads TGTGCCAGCAGCGTAGCTGCAGACAGGAACGAGCAGTACTTC.

This clonotype was counted between two and nine times. The chain employs TRBV5-1 and TRBJ2-4; D is unclear. Germline-derived CDR1 and CDR2 are SGHRS and YFSETQ. V lost 2 bases and J lost 1, with 10 bases in between. This CDR3 comprises 15 residues. CDR3 amino acids: CASSFHYGAKNIQYF. The CDR3 DNA sequence: TGCGCCAGCAGCTTTCACTATGGTGCCAAAAACATTCAGTACTTC.

The chain combines TRBV7-2 with TRBJ1-2; D remains ambiguous. V lost 6 bases and J lost 7, with 15 bases in between. Germline CDR1 SGHTA, CDR2 FQGNSA. The CDR3 covers 13 residues. CDR3 sequence reads: CASRTWERRGYTF. The CDR3 region has the DNA TGTGCCAGCAGAACCTGGGAAAGACGTGGCTACACCTTC.

V usage is TRBV6-5 and J usage is TRBJ1-1, with D perhaps matching TRBD1 (5 bases). The V gene's germline CDR1 is MNHEY and CDR2 SVGAGI. The ends were cut back, 0 bases at V and 5 bases at J, with 7 bases in the middle. The CDR3 runs to 13 residues. CDR3 amino acids: CASSYSEGTEAFF. The CDR3 DNA reads as TGTGCCAGCAGTTACTCCGAGGGGACTGAAGCTTTCTTT.

The V call is TRBV28, the J call TRBJ1-2; D ambiguous. V lost 5 bases and J lost 5, with 12 bases in between. CDR3 size: 13 residues. CDR1 MDHEN and CDR2 SYDVKM come from the germline V gene. This CDR3 is CASSQATKYGYTF. CDR3 nucleotides: TGTGCCAGCAGTCAAGCGACGAAGTATGGCTACACCTTC.

This clonotype was seen only a few times. The gene calls are TRBV12-3 or TRBV12-4 and TRBJ1-3; tentatively, D is TRBD1 (6 bases). The germline V and J ends were trimmed by 7 bases and 2 bases, with 15 bases remaining between them. This CDR3 spans 15 amino acids. The CDR3 nucleotides read TGTGCCAGCACTACTGGGGGCGGAACTGGAAACACCATATATTTT. Translation gives CASTTGGGTGNTIYF.

This clonotype was picked up many times. The V and J genes are TRBV7-2 and TRBJ2-5; tentative D call: TRBD1 (5 bases). The CDR3 length is 13 residues. V lost 5 bases to trimming and J lost 1 base, with 8 bases between them. The germline V gene has CDR1 SGHTA and CDR2 FQGNSA. The CDR3 region is CASSVRVQETQYF. Here the CDR3 DNA reads TGTGCCAGCAGCGTCAGGGTCCAAGAGACCCAGTACTTC.

The rearrangement joins TRBV7-2 to TRBJ2-5, with 8 bases that match TRBD1. The CDR3 loop spans 14 amino acids. Germline V gene data show CDR1 as SGHTA and CDR2 as FQGNSA. The trim removed 2 bases at V and 4 bases at J, leaving 3 bases unmatched. CDR3 sequence reads: CASSLQTGAETQYF. The CDR3 DNA is TGTGCCAGCAGCTTACAGACAGGGGCAGAGACCCAGTACTTC.